Sequencing of this T cell receptor (beta chain) was carried out in a study of neurological immune-mediated disorders. This clonotype was seen ten or more times. Antigen: not known. Whole-study findings and limits: Expansion of TCR clones was greatest in HTLV-1-associated myelopathy and smallest in multiple sclerosis, where it fell below that of healthy controls. Phylogenetically, 18 of 34 multiple sclerosis patients' repertoires fell into one related-CDR3 cluster, a possible signature.

Regarding time point: longitudinal time-point 2. The cDNA was generated by 5'RACE with 10-nucleotide random UMIs. TCRdb re-analysed the 5' RACE reads in MiXCR, keeping a single row per CDR3 protein. The sample includes about 80,000 distinct CDR3 sequences, 5.8% seen only once; the top ten take 7.9%. V was shortened by 6 bases and J by 3 bases, with 12 bases between the two germline ends. Germline CDR1 WSHSY, CDR2 SAAADI. CDR3 length: 14 amino acids. The chain carries TRBV10-2 and TRBJ1-5, with a tentative D call TRBD1 (6 bases). This receptor was identified in a woman aged 55-70 years with multiple sclerosis. Sequenced input: PBMCs. Written as DNA, the CDR3 is TGCGCCAGCAGATTGGACAGATCCAATCAGCCCCAGCATTTT. It encodes CASRLDRSNQPQHF.